The entry below describes one T cell receptor beta chain. CDR3 size: 15 residues. Germline trimming cut 5 bases from V and 5 bases from J; bases unmatched to any gene: 9. Germline CDR1 and CDR2: MDHEN and SYDVKM. The sample is drawn from a study of early T cells in non-severe SARS-CoV-2 infection. Each cDNA molecule carried a unique molecular identifier. MiXCR, applied by TCRdb to the 5' RACE reads, yields one record per CDR3 protein. The sample yields roughly 60,000 distinct CDR3 sequences, roughly 12% seen once. The sequenced sample consisted of whole blood. The source of this sequence is an adult who was a healthcare worker with PCR-confirmed SARS-CoV-2 infection or an uninfected control (not recorded which). The chain combines TRBV28 with TRBJ1-1; 9 bases match TRBD1. CDR3 DNA sequence: TGTGCCAGCAGTCAAGGCGGGACAGGGAAAACTGAAGCTTTCTTT. It yields the protein CASSQGGTGKTEAFF.